This note documents a single TCR beta chain sequence. In the study's own analysis: Estimated nucleated cell counts came from reference gene primer amplification. Only in-frame clones appear in the TCRdb table, and some are missing; sequencing was by immunoSEQ multiplex PCR. The V and J calls and clone size were taken over from that table, and D and trimming were inferred from the DNA. This table holds 80,000 or so clones, 86% found once. The sample originates from a study of blood T cell repertoires in COVID-19. This receptor was identified in a woman in her fifties or sixties with acute or convalescent COVID-19. Material for sequencing was peripheral blood.

CDR3 residues: CASSRFRAPGDNSPLHF. The CDR3 nucleotides are TGTGCCAGCAGCCGCTTCCGGGCCCCCGGGGATAATTCACCCCTCCACTTT. The rearrangement links TRBV3-1 (or the pseudogene TRBV3-2) to TRBJ1-6; no clear D gene. V was clipped by 4 bases and J by 5 bases, with 18 bases between them. Germline V gene sequence: CDR1 LGHDT, CDR2 YNNKEL (reference sequence). This CDR3 spans 17 amino acids.